This is a list of T cell receptor beta chains from one sample in a study of blood T cell repertoires in COVID-19. Profiling relied on immunoSEQ multiplex PCR, and the TCRdb table lists in-frame clones only, not all of them. The sample includes about 130,000 clones, 85% seen only once; the top ten take roughly 6.7%. The source material was peripheral blood. These receptors came from an older man with active or convalescent COVID-19. CDR3s include the opening cysteine and the closing phenylalanine or tryptophan. A D gene is named only where the DNA matches it firmly. Where a row states a size, it is once, few, many or the class of an expanded clone; other rows omit it.

clone size	V gene	D gene	J gene	CDR3 protein	CDR3 DNA
NA	TRBV5-4	NA	TRBJ2-5	CASSLDQGQETQYF	TGTGCCAGCAGCTTGGATCAGGGCCAAGAGACCCAGTACTTC
NA	TRBV5-8	TRBD1	TRBJ1-5	CASSFIRGQGYQPQHF	TGTGCCAGCAGCTTTATCCGAGGACAGGGCTATCAGCCCCAGCATTTT
NA	TRBV29-1	TRBD1	TRBJ2-5	CSVRDRSRETQYF	TGCAGCGTACGGGACAGGAGTAGGGAGACCCAGTACTTC
NA	TRBV27	TRBD2	TRBJ2-3	CASVGTSGRSGGTDTQYF	TGTGCCAGCGTAGGGACTAGCGGGAGATCGGGGGGGACAGATACGCAGTATTTT
NA	TRBV6-6	NA	TRBJ2-5	CASSSAGFQETQYF	TGTGCCAGCAGTTCGGCAGGGTTCCAAGAGACCCAGTACTTC
NA	TRBV19	NA	TRBJ1-2	CASSGRADNYGYTF	TGTGCCAGTAGTGGCAGGGCTGACAACTATGGCTACACCTTC
NA	TRBV18	TRBD1	TRBJ1-6	CASSPTDRGVNSPLHF	TGTGCCAGCTCACCGACGGACAGGGGCGTTAATTCACCCCTCCACTTT
NA	TRBV4-1	TRBD2	TRBJ2-7	CASSQALAGVSYEQYF	TGCGCCAGCAGCCAAGCTCTAGCGGGAGTTTCCTACGAGCAGTACTTC
NA	TRBV4-2	NA	TRBJ1-3	CASSPVGGSISDTIYF	TGTGCCAGCAGCCCAGTTGGGGGGAGTATAAGCGACACCATATATTTT
NA	TRBV6-5	TRBD1	TRBJ1-5	CATGTGGGGQPQHF	TGTGCCACAGGGACAGGAGGGGGCGGGCAGCCCCAGCATTTT
few	TRBV30	NA	TRBJ1-2	CAWSVRGGGYGYTF	TGTGCCTGGAGTGTACGGGGGGGAGGATATGGCTACACCTTC
NA	TRBV5-1	NA	TRBJ2-2	CASSLTPAGSTGELFF	TGCGCCAGCAGCTTGACTCCTGCAGGGTCCACCGGGGAGCTGTTTTTT
few	TRBV5-6	TRBD2	TRBJ2-1	CASITSGVYNEQFF	TGTGCCAGCATCACGAGCGGGGTATACAATGAGCAGTTCTTC
NA	TRBV9	TRBD2	TRBJ2-5	CASSVVPGGSQETQYF	TGTGCCAGCAGCGTAGTTCCGGGAGGGTCCCAAGAGACCCAGTACTTC
NA	TRBV9	NA	TRBJ1-6	CASSVESRGNSPLHF	TGTGCCAGCAGCGTAGAGAGTAGAGGAAATTCACCCCTCCACTTT
NA	TRBV19	NA	TRBJ1-5	CASSTPWGDQPQHF	TGTGCCAGTAGTACCCCGTGGGGGGATCAGCCCCAGCATTTT
NA	TRBV10-3	NA	TRBJ2-1	CAISRAGGSYNEQFF	TGTGCCATCAGTCGCGCGGGCGGATCCTACAATGAGCAGTTCTTC
NA	TRBV6-6	NA	TRBJ2-3	CASSYTSGEKGTQYF	TGTGCCAGCAGTTACACGTCGGGGGAGAAGGGTACGCAGTATTTT
NA	TRBV3-1/TRBV3-2	TRBD1	TRBJ1-2	CASSPIPGQGAHGYTF	TGTGCCAGCAGCCCAATCCCGGGACAGGGGGCGCATGGCTACACCTTC
NA	TRBV7-2	TRBD1	TRBJ2-7	CASSSIPGQGNEQYF	TGTGCCAGCAGCTCAATACCGGGACAGGGAAACGAGCAGTACTTC
NA	TRBV5-1	NA	TRBJ1-2	CASRPLEGTNYGYTF	TGCGCCAGCAGGCCCCTGGAGGGAACTAACTATGGCTACACCTTC
NA	TRBV5-1	TRBD1	TRBJ1-1	CASSGGQGGTEAFF	TGCGCCAGCAGCGGGGGACAGGGGGGAACTGAAGCTTTCTTT
NA	TRBV7-2	NA	TRBJ1-1	CASSLVAGEKAFF	TGTGCCAGCAGCTTAGTCGCAGGTGAAAAAGCTTTCTTT
NA	TRBV11-3	NA	TRBJ1-3	CASSQPSAGNTIYF	TGTGCCAGCAGCCAACCCAGCGCTGGAAACACCATATATTTT
NA	TRBV7-2	NA	TRBJ1-4	CASSLVGQTVNEKLFF	TGTGCCAGCAGCTTAGTAGGACAGACTGTTAATGAAAAACTGTTTTTT
few	TRBV15	NA	TRBJ1-2	CATGREGVGIYGYTF	TGTGCCACCGGCCGGGAGGGTGTTGGGATCTATGGCTACACCTTC
NA	TRBV7-2	TRBD1	TRBJ1-5	CASSSTGGGSNQPQHF	TGTGCCAGCAGCTCGACAGGGGGCGGAAGCAATCAGCCCCAGCATTTT
NA	TRBV19	TRBD1	TRBJ1-2	CASSIQGVPYGYTF	TGTGCCAGTAGTATTCAGGGGGTACCTTATGGCTACACCTTC
NA	TRBV27	NA	TRBJ2-2	CASSFGASSGELFF	TGTGCCAGCAGTTTTGGCGCTAGCTCCGGGGAGCTGTTTTTT
NA	TRBV24-1	TRBD1	TRBJ2-7	CATSDAPGQGDEQYF	TGTGCCACCAGTGACGCCCCGGGACAGGGGGACGAGCAGTACTTC
NA	TRBV5-4	TRBD2	TRBJ2-5	CASSLAASGGQETQYF	TGTGCCAGCAGCTTGGCTGCGAGCGGGGGCCAAGAGACCCAGTACTTC
NA	TRBV7-2	NA	TRBJ1-3	CASSPAGISGNTIYF	TGTGCCAGCAGCCCTGCGGGGATCTCTGGAAACACCATATATTTT
NA	TRBV11-2	NA	TRBJ2-2	CASPDFATGELFF	TGTGCCAGCCCGGACTTTGCGACCGGGGAGCTGTTTTTT
NA	TRBV18	TRBD2	TRBJ2-3	CASSPFLAGTTDTQYF	TGTGCCAGCTCACCCTTCCTAGCGGGGACCACAGATACGCAGTATTTT
NA	TRBV6-2/TRBV6-3	TRBD1	TRBJ2-2	CASSLDRVNTGELFF	TGTGCCAGCAGTTTGGACAGGGTGAACACCGGGGAGCTGTTTTTT
once	TRBV9	TRBD1	TRBJ1-4	CASSPRTGDLNELFF	TGTGCCAGCAGCCCCCGGACAGGTGATCTCAACGAACTGTTTTTT
NA	TRBV6-2/TRBV6-3	NA	TRBJ2-7	CASSYSGQGYEQYF	TGTGCCAGCAGTTACTCGGGGCAGGGGTACGAGCAGTACTTC
NA	TRBV5-1	NA	TRBJ2-5	CASSLVFQRQERETQYF	TGCGCCAGCAGCTTGGTTTTCCAGCGACAGGAGCGAGAGACCCAGTACTTC
NA	TRBV21-1	NA	TRBJ2-7	CASSGRGAYEQYF	TGTGCCAGCAGCGGGAGGGGGGCCTACGAGCAGTACTTC
NA	TRBV28	NA	TRBJ1-3	CASSLSLGGGSGNTIYF	TGTGCCAGCAGTTTGAGCCTCGGTGGGGGGTCTGGAAACACCATATATTTT
NA	TRBV3-1/TRBV3-2	NA	TRBJ2-2	CASSQVGGTGELFF	TGTGCCAGCAGCCAAGTAGGGGGAACCGGGGAGCTGTTTTTT
NA	TRBV19	TRBD1	TRBJ1-2	CASSIDAGTGRGGYTF	TGTGCCAGTAGTATAGACGCCGGGACAGGGCGGGGTGGCTACACCTTC
few	TRBV2	NA	TRBJ2-7	CATRGFEQYF	TGTGCCACCCGAGGGTTCGAGCAGTACTTC